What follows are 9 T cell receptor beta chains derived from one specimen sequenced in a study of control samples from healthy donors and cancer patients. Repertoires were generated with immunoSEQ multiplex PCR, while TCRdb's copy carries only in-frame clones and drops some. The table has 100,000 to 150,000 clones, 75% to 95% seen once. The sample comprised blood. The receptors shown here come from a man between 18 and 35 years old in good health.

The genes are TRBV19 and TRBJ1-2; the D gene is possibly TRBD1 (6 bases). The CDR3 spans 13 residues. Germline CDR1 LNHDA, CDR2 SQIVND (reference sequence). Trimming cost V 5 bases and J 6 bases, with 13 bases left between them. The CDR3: CASSAGTRHGYTF. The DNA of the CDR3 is TGTGCCAGTAGTGCCGGGACACGTCATGGCTACACCTTC.

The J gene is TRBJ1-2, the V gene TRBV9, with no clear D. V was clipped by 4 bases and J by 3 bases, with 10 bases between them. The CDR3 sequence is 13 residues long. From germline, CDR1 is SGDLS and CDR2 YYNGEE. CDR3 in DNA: TGTGCCAGCAGCCCGGACTCACACTATGGCTACACCTTC. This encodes CASSPDSHYGYTF.

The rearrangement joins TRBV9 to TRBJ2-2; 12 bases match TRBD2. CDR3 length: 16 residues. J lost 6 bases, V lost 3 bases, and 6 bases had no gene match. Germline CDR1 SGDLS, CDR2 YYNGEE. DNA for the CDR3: TGTGCCAGCAGCGCACCTAGCGGGGGGGCTTCCGGGGAGCTGTTTTTT. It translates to CASSAPSGGASGELFF.

CDR3 coding DNA: TGTGCCAGCTCACCACCTTCCGGAGTCCTTTTCCACACTGAAGCTTTCTTT. This encodes CASSPPSGVLFHTEAFF. The genes are TRBV18 and TRBJ1-1, with D unresolved. There are 17 residues in the CDR3. V was cut by 0 bases and J by 3 bases, with 17 bases left in between. The germline V gene has CDR1 KGHSH and CDR2 LQKENI.

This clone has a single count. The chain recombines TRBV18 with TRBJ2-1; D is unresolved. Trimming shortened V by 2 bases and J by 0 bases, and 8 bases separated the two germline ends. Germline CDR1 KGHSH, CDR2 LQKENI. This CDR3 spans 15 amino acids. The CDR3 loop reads CASSPFGASYNEQFF. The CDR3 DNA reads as TGTGCCAGCTCACCATTCGGTGCCTCCTACAATGAGCAGTTCTTC. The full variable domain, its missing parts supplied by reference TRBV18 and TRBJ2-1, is NAGVMQNPRHLVRRRGQEARLRCSPMKGHSHVYWYRQLPEEGLKFMVYLQKENIIDESGMPKERFSAEFPKEGPSILRIQQVVRGDSAAYFCASSPFGASYNEQFFGPGTRLTVL.

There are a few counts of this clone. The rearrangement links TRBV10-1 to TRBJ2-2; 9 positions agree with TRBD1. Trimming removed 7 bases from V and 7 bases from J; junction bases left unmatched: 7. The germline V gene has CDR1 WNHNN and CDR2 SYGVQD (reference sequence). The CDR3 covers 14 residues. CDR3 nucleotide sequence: TGCGCCAGCAACCGGGACAGGGTAGGCGGGGAGCTGTTTTTT. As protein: CASNRDRVGGELFF.

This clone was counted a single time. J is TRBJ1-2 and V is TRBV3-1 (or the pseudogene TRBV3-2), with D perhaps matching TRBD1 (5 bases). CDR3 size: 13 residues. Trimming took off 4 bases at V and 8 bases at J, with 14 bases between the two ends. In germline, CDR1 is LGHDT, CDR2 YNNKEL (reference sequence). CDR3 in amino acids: CASSLSGNWGYTF. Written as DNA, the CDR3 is TGTGCCAGCAGCCTCTCAGGGAATTGGGGCTACACCTTC.

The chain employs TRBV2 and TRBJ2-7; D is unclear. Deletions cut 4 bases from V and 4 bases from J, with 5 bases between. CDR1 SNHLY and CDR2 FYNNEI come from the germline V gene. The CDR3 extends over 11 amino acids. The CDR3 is CASSGRYEQYF. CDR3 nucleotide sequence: TGTGCCAGCAGTGGCAGGTACGAGCAGTACTTC.

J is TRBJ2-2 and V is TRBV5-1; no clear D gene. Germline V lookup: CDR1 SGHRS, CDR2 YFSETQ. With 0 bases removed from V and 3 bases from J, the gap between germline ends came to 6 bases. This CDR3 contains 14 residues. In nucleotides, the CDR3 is TGCGCCAGCAGCTTGGGTCCGGACACCGGGGAGCTGTTTTTT. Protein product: CASSLGPDTGELFF.